These T cell receptor beta chains were read from a single sample in a study of T cell responses to AZD1222 COVID-19 vaccine. Here immunoSEQ multiplex PCR was the method, and the copy in TCRdb shows in-frame clones only, minus some. The sample lists around 120,000 clones, roughly 85% occurring once. The starting material was peripheral blood, obtained on day 0 of MenACWY control vaccination. The source is an adult in good health. The CDR3 runs from the conserved cysteine through the conserved F or W. D genes are given only for firm matches. Clone size is given for some rows only: seen once, a few or many times, or a class if the clone is expanded.

CDR3	DNA	V	size	J	D
CASSPGNTGELFF	TGTGCCAGCAGCCCAGGGAACACCGGGGAGCTGTTTTTT	TRBV18	-	TRBJ2-2	-
CASSLHGAGNQPQHF	TGTGCCAGCAGCCTCCATGGGGCCGGCAATCAGCCCCAGCATTTT	TRBV5-6	-	TRBJ1-5	-
CASSQDRGTGGLYEQYF	TGTGCCAGCAGCCAAGATCGCGGGACAGGGGGTCTCTACGAGCAGTACTTC	TRBV3-1/TRBV3-2	-	TRBJ2-7	TRBD1
CASSYSNWDHGYTF	TGTGCCAGCAGTTACTCGAATTGGGATCATGGCTACACCTTC	TRBV6-2/TRBV6-3	once	TRBJ1-2	-
CASSYLVAGGRDNEQFF	TGTGCCAGCAGTTACTTGGTAGCGGGGGGGCGAGACAATGAGCAGTTCTTC	TRBV6-2/TRBV6-3	once	TRBJ2-1	TRBD2
CASSSPGRVGELFF	TGCGCCAGCAGCTCCCCGGGACGAGTCGGGGAGCTGTTTTTT	TRBV4-1	few	TRBJ2-2	-
CASSHGTGLWTQYF	TGTGCCAGCAGCCACGGGACAGGACTATGGACCCAGTACTTC	TRBV7-9	-	TRBJ2-5	TRBD1
CASSQQTYTEAFF	TGTGCCAGCAGCCAACAGACATACACTGAAGCTTTCTTT	TRBV14	-	TRBJ1-1	-
CASWQQNYGYTF	TGTGCCAGTTGGCAACAGAACTATGGCTACACCTTC	TRBV6-5	-	TRBJ1-2	-
CASSPTVRGSYEQYF	TGCGCCAGCAGCCCAACAGTGAGGGGCTCCTACGAGCAGTACTTC	TRBV4-3	-	TRBJ2-7	-